This TCR beta chain was identified during a study of radiotherapy plus CTLA-4 blockade in lung cancer. In germline, CDR1 is MNHEY, CDR2 SMNVEV (reference sequence). The CDR3 length is 15 residues. Trimming cost V 5 bases and J 4 bases, with 14 bases left between them. Sequencing used immunoSEQ multiplex PCR; TCRdb keeps in-frame clones, though not all of them. The table shows tens of thousands of clones, with about 85% occurring only once. This chain uses TRBV27 with TRBJ2-2; TRBD2 might be the D (6 bases). The TCR sequence derives from a human donor with non-small cell lung cancer who had a complete response to radiotherapy plus ipilimumab. The sample was peripheral blood, taken from a patient treated with radiotherapy plus ipilimumab. The CDR3 coding sequence is TGTGCCAGCAGTCCCTCGAGCGGGTTCACCGGGGAGCTGTTTTTT. Its translation: CASSPSSGFTGELFF.